The 19 T cell receptor beta chains in this list originate from one sample, sequenced in a study of Ad26.COV2.S vaccination and SARS-CoV-2 variants. The repertoire was sequenced with immunoSEQ multiplex PCR; TCRdb's copy has only in-frame clones and lacks some. Among about 680,000 clones, around 92% were seen once, and the ten largest hold 1.5%. As for treatment: some 20 received Ad26.COV2.S at low or high dose, single or two shots; 5 received placebo; per-sample allocation not given. Day 63 after the first injection of vaccine or placebo was the sampling time. The specimen was peripheral blood, collected in a trial of Ad26.COV2.S vaccine versus placebo. Source of these receptors: a person between 18 and 65 years old who received the Ad26.COV2.S COVID-19 vaccine or a placebo.

This sequence joins TRBV30 and TRBJ2-4; D is possibly TRBD1 (6 bases). CDR3 size: 13 residues. V gave up 7 bases and J gave up 7 bases, with 17 bases separating them. Germline-derived CDR1 and CDR2 are GTSNPN and SVGIG (reference sequence). This chain's CDR3 is CAYNGDNLNIQYF. The DNA of the CDR3 is TGTGCCTACAACGGGGACAATTTGAACATTCAGTACTTC.

This clone has just a few counts. This chain joins TRBV7-9 and TRBJ1-4, with D possibly TRBD1 on 5 matching bases. CDR1 and CDR2 (germline): SEHNR, FQNEAQ (reference sequence). This CDR3 comprises 14 residues. V was shortened by 4 bases and J by 2 bases, with 8 bases between the two germline ends. The CDR3 nucleotides read TGTGCCAGCAGCTCAGGGTACACTAATGAAAAACTGTTTTTT. This gives the protein CASSSGYTNEKLFF.

The V gene is TRBV7-2, the J gene TRBJ1-2, with a weak D call TRBD1 (6 bases). CDR3 length equals 13 residues. Trimming took off 5 bases at V and 4 bases at J, with 11 bases between the two ends. Germline V gene lookup returns CDR1 SGHTA and CDR2 FQGNSA. The CDR3 is CASSPTGFYGYTF. The CDR3 nucleotides are TGTGCCAGCAGCCCCACAGGGTTCTATGGCTACACCTTC.

The rearrangement joins TRBV5-1 to TRBJ1-2; D remains ambiguous. V was trimmed by 0 bases and J by 7 bases, leaving 13 bases between them. This CDR3 spans 14 amino acids. Germline CDR1 is SGHRS and CDR2 is YFSETQ. CDR3 sequence (DNA): TGCGCCAGCAGCTTGGAAGGCAGTGGGGTTGGCTACACCTTC. Its translation: CASSLEGSGVGYTF.

The V gene is TRBV4-2, the J gene TRBJ2-2, with 10 bases aligning to TRBD2. V lost 0 bases, J lost 0 bases, and 7 bases stayed unmatched. The germline CDR1 and CDR2 sequences are LGHNA and YNFKEQ. The CDR3 has 19 amino acids. The CDR3 reads CASSQDILAGASNTGELFF. The CDR3 DNA reads TGTGCCAGCAGCCAAGATATCCTAGCGGGGGCCTCGAACACCGGGGAGCTGTTTTTT.

The V gene is TRBV18, the J gene TRBJ2-7; D might be TRBD1 or TRBD2, each matching 6 bases. CDR3 length: 16 residues. The V and J ends lost 2 bases and 5 bases respectively, with 19 bases between them. CDR1 and CDR2 from the germline V gene are KGHSH and LQKENI. In DNA form, the CDR3 reads TGTGCCAGCTCACCAGGGGGCGGGACCTACCCTAACGAGCAGTACTTC. This translates into CASSPGGGTYPNEQYF. Together with reference TRBV18 and TRBJ2-7, the CDR3 gives the full variable domain: NAGVMQNPRHLVRRRGQEARLRCSPMKGHSHVYWYRQLPEEGLKFMVYLQKENIIDESGMPKERFSAEFPKEGPSILRIQQVVRGDSAAYFCASSPGGGTYPNEQYFGPGTRLTVT.

This chain links TRBV12-3 or TRBV12-4 with TRBJ1-2; D call uncertain. V was pared by 6 bases and J by 7 bases, with 9 bases between. The CDR3 contains 11 residues. CDR3 sequence: CASRTGGGYTF. In DNA form, the CDR3 reads TGTGCCAGCAGGACTGGAGGTGGCTACACCTTC.

The gene calls are TRBV6-5 and TRBJ2-7; D is possibly TRBD1 or TRBD2 (5 bases each). There are 13 residues in the CDR3. Germline V gene lookup returns CDR1 MNHEY and CDR2 SVGAGI. Trimming shortened V by 5 bases and J by 3 bases, and 11 bases separated the two germline ends. Here the CDR3 DNA reads TGTGCCAGCAGTCCTGTGAGGGGCTACGAGCAGTACTTC. It codes for CASSPVRGYEQYF.

This clone was counted a few times. The CDR3 coding sequence is TGTGCCTCAACGACAGGGTCTCGGGCAGATACGCAGTATTTT. It is translated as CASTTGSRADTQYF. The V and J genes are TRBV30 and TRBJ2-3, with 7 bases fitting TRBD1. There are 14 residues in the CDR3. Germline V lookup: CDR1 GTSNPN, CDR2 SVGIG (reference sequence). V lost 7 bases to trimming and J lost 4 bases; unmatched junction nucleotides: 11.

This clone came up once. Mismatch with germline at one junction end may stem from a read error. This chain connects TRBV15 to TRBJ1-1; D is unclear. This CDR3 region has 13 residues. CDR1 is LNHNV, CDR2 YYDKDF, per germline (reference sequence). As DNA, the CDR3 is TGTGCCACCAGCGGAGATATGAACACTGAAGCTTTCTTT. Protein sequence: CATSGDMNTEAFF.

This chain uses TRBV6-1 with TRBJ2-7; TRBD2 matches at 10 bases. The J segment lost 4 bases and the V segment lost 3 bases, leaving 6 bases of the junction unmatched. The CDR3 has 15 residues. Germline V gene lookup returns CDR1 MNHNS and CDR2 SASEGT. The CDR3 sequence: CASSEEVAGGYEQYF. CDR3 nucleotide sequence: TGTGCCAGCAGTGAGGAGGTAGCGGGAGGATACGAGCAGTACTTC.

This chain links TRBV7-2 with TRBJ2-1, with D hard to call. The CDR3 length is 15 residues. The germline gives CDR1 SGHTA, CDR2 FQGNSA. V lost 1 base to trimming and J lost 0 bases, with 7 bases between them. For the CDR3, the DNA is TGTGCCAGCAGCTTAGACGCAAGCTCCTACAATGAGCAGTTCTTC. The encoded protein is CASSLDASSYNEQFF.

The chain carries TRBV30 and TRBJ1-6; 7 nucleotides align to TRBD1. Trimming took 3 bases from V and 7 from J; bases not matched to a gene: 9. CDR1 and CDR2 from the germline V gene are GTSNPN and SVGIG (reference sequence). CDR3 length equals 15 residues. The CDR3 nucleotides are TGTGCCTGGAGGACAGACAGGGTGGGGAATTCACCCCTCCACTTT. It codes for CAWRTDRVGNSPLHF.

The chain joins TRBV18 to TRBJ2-1; D unresolved. The CDR3 loop spans 14 amino acids. The germline V gene has CDR1 KGHSH and CDR2 LQKENI. Trimming left V 3 bases short and J 5 bases short, with 11 bases between. CDR3 in DNA: TGTGCCAGCTCACCGTTCACCGAGAACAATGAGCAGTTCTTC. It codes for CASSPFTENNEQFF.

The rearrangement uses TRBV7-9 and TRBJ1-6; 7 bases are a match to TRBD1. The junction had 11 bases not matched to a gene; V was cut back by 4 bases and J by 8 bases. Germline loops: CDR1 SEHNR, CDR2 FQNEAQ (reference sequence). The CDR3 length is 16 residues. In nucleotides, the CDR3 is TGTGCCAGCAGCTCCTGGACAGGCGGGGTGGATTCACCCCTCCACTTT. As protein: CASSSWTGGVDSPLHF.

The gene calls are TRBV30 and TRBJ2-5; TRBD2 might be the D (5 bases). V was pared by 1 base and J by 1 base, with 7 bases between. The CDR3 is made up of 13 amino acids. From germline, CDR1 is GTSNPN and CDR2 SVGIG (reference sequence). DNA for the CDR3: TGTGCCTGGAGTGGACTACCCCAAGAGACCCAGTACTTC. Translated, it gives CAWSGLPQETQYF.

V is TRBV19 and J is TRBJ1-4; TRBD1 is a possible D gene (5 bases). The V gene's germline CDR1 is LNHDA and CDR2 SQIVND (reference sequence). With 4 bases removed from V and 10 bases from J, the gap between germline ends came to 25 bases. This CDR3 has 17 residues. DNA for the CDR3: TGTGCCAGTAGTAAAGCCCAGGGCGGGGAAGGCATCGGAAAACTGTTTTTT. It yields the protein CASSKAQGGEGIGKLFF.

This chain joins TRBV6-5 and TRBJ2-5; D perhaps matches TRBD2 (6 bases). V lost 0 bases and J 2 bases, leaving 13 bases between the germline ends. Germline V gene sequence: CDR1 MNHEY, CDR2 SVGAGI. The CDR3 sequence is 16 residues long. The CDR3 loop is CASSYSLVGLQETQYF. In nucleotides, the CDR3 is TGTGCCAGCAGTTACTCACTCGTAGGACTACAAGAGACCCAGTACTTC.

The count of this clone is one. The V call is TRBV2, the J call TRBJ1-1, with D unresolved. V was pared by 6 bases and J by 7 bases, with 9 bases between. This CDR3 has 11 residues. The germline V gene encodes CDR1 SNHLY and CDR2 FYNNEI. The CDR3 region has the DNA TGTGCCAGCAGGGCGGTCTATGAAGCTTTCTTT. This translates into CASRAVYEAFF.